Below are 10 T cell receptor beta chains sequenced from a single sample in a study of T cells in Graves' hyperthyroidism and ophthalmopathy. Researchers took RNA transcripts and amplified the TCR beta CDR3 regions from them. Initially, a first-round RT-PCR of the TCR CDR3 employed the HTBI primer set. TCRdb reprocessed the multiplex PCR reads via MiXCR and lists one record per CDR3 protein. Among some 530,000 distinct CDR3 sequences listed, about 20% were seen once. Specimen: blood. These TCRs come from a woman aged 70-85 years with Graves' ophthalmopathy.

The table lists this clonotype with a few counts. J is TRBJ2-3 and V is TRBV5-1; no firm D call. Germline-derived CDR1 and CDR2 are SGHRS and YFSETQ. The CDR3 is 14 residues long. Deletions cut 0 bases from V and 2 bases from J, with 7 bases between. The CDR3: CASSLGQHTDTQYF. The CDR3 nucleotides read TGCGCCAGCAGCTTGGGACAACACACAGATACGCAGTATTTT. Using reference TRBV5-1 and TRBJ2-3 for the parts outside the CDR3, the full variable domain is KAGVTQTPRYLIKTRGQQVTLSCSPISGHRSVSWYQQTPGQGLQFLFEYFSETQRNKGNFPGRFSGRQFSNSRSEMNVSTLELGDSALYLCASSLGQHTDTQYFGPGTRLTVL.

This clonotype was detected a few times. The chain recombines TRBV7-9 with TRBJ2-7; the D call may be TRBD1 or TRBD2 (5 bases each). CDR3 length: 15 amino acids. Trimming took off 0 bases at V and 5 bases at J, with 14 bases between the two ends. The V gene's germline CDR1 is SEHNR and CDR2 FQNEAQ (reference sequence). The CDR3 nucleotides read TGTGCCAGCAGCTTAGCTCTGGGGGAAGTCGACGAGCAGTACTTC. Its protein is CASSLALGEVDEQYF.

The chain links TRBV5-6 to TRBJ2-1; D is unclear. CDR3 length: 15 amino acids. V was shortened by 0 bases and J by 6 bases, with 13 bases between the two germline ends. The germline V gene encodes CDR1 SGHDT and CDR2 YYEEEE. CDR3 DNA: TGTGCCAGCAGCTTGGGGTCGAGGCTGCGCAATGAGCAGTTCTTC. Protein: CASSLGSRLRNEQFF.

The CDR3 DNA sequence: TGTGCCAGCAGCTTAGGCAGGGTGACCTACAATGAGCAGTTCTTC. This codes for CASSLGRVTYNEQFF. The genes are TRBV7-3 and TRBJ2-1; tentatively, D is TRBD1 (5 bases). This CDR3 is 15 amino acids long. Germline V gives CDR1 SGHTA, CDR2 FQGTGA. V lost 2 bases, J lost 2 bases, and 10 bases lay in between.

This clonotype was seen a handful of times. The chain couples TRBV15 to TRBJ1-3; D ambiguous. The CDR3 runs to 16 residues. Germline CDR1 is LNHNV and CDR2 is YYDKDF (reference sequence). Between the trimmed V and J ends, which lost 0 bases and 0 bases, there was a span of 9 bases. CDR3 in amino acids: CATSRDRLNSGNTIYF. The CDR3, as DNA: TGTGCCACCAGCAGAGATCGCCTAAACTCTGGAAACACCATATATTTT.

The gene calls are TRBV5-1 and TRBJ2-1; TRBD2 matches at 8 bases. With 4 bases clipped from V and 10 bases from J, the junction kept 7 bases outside the gene matches. The CDR3 runs to 13 residues. Germline CDR1 and CDR2: SGHRS and YFSETQ. CDR3 amino acids: CASSTLTSDEQFF. CDR3 nucleotides: TGCGCCAGCAGCACCTTGACTAGCGACGAGCAGTTCTTC.

The chain is built from TRBV19 and TRBJ2-3; D is perhaps TRBD1 (6 bases). This CDR3 contains 15 residues. V shed 6 bases and J shed 1 base, with 14 bases lying between them. Germline-derived CDR1 and CDR2 are LNHDA and SQIVND (reference sequence). CDR3 in amino acids: CASRLRGSGTDTQYF. The CDR3 DNA is TGTGCCAGTAGGTTGAGGGGGAGTGGCACAGATACGCAGTATTTT.

This clonotype was recorded many times. The chain carries TRBV3-1 and TRBJ2-3; D is ambiguous. V was trimmed by 0 bases and J by 3 bases, leaving 10 bases between them. This CDR3 spans 15 amino acids. Germline V gene sequence: CDR1 LGHDT, CDR2 YNNKEL (reference sequence). CDR3 DNA sequence: TGTGCCAGCAGCCAAGATGGGCATTTGACAGATACGCAGTATTTT. Amino acid sequence: CASSQDGHLTDTQYF.

This clonotype has just one count. A junction end diverges from the germline sequence, so it may reflect a read error. The chain has TRBV11-2 and TRBJ2-3, with TRBD2 matching over 7 bases. The CDR3 loop spans 17 amino acids. Germline lookup yields CDR1 SGHAT and CDR2 FQNNGV. The chain's CDR3 is CASSRGVSGVHTDTQYF. The DNA for the CDR3 is TGCGCCAGCAGCCGAGGGGTGAGCGGGGTTCACACAGATACGCAGTATTTT.

This clonotype showed up many times. The CDR3 protein is CASSRGTGSYGYTF. The CDR3 DNA is TGTGCCAGCAGCCGAGGGACAGGGAGCTATGGCTACACCTTC. The chain combines TRBV3-1 with TRBJ1-2, with 9 bases aligning to TRBD1. Germline CDR1 LGHDT, CDR2 YNNKEL (reference sequence). Germline trimming cut 4 bases from V and 4 bases from J; bases unmatched to any gene: 4. This CDR3 is built from 14 residues.